This T cell receptor (beta chain) was recorded in a study of blood T cell repertoires in COVID-19. Overall study context: COVID-19 samples, acute and convalescent, were from the United States, Italy and Spain. PBMCs, B-cell-depleted T cells, or T cells provided the cDNA or gDNA that made up the material.

As originally analysed: Amplification of reference gene primers provided the estimated nucleated cell counts. Using immunoSEQ multiplex PCR, the repertoire was profiled, and TCRdb retains in-frame clones only, with some absent. That table is the source of V, J and clone size, and D and trimming were worked out from the DNA. Seen here are approximately 200,000 clones, approximately 85% observed once, and the top ten hold around 0.96%. Trimming left V 1 base short and J 7 bases short, with 11 bases between. This CDR3 is 14 amino acids long. Looked up from germline, CDR1 is MGHRA and CDR2 is YSYEKL. The receptor comes from a man aged 40-49 years with acute or convalescent COVID-19. The chain combines TRBV4-1 with TRBJ1-5, with TRBD1 as a possible D gene (5 bases). Sequenced material: peripheral blood. The CDR3 region is CASSQGATGQPQHF. CDR3 bases: TGCGCCAGCAGCCAAGGCGCCACAGGCCAGCCCCAGCATTTT.